A selection of T cell receptor beta chains follows, all from one sample in a study of radiotherapy plus CTLA-4 blockade in lung cancer. Clones were sequenced by immunoSEQ multiplex PCR, and TCRdb holds only the in-frame ones, with some missing. The data contain roughly 68,000 clones, around 73% of them singletons. The source material was peripheral blood, sampled from a patient treated with radiotherapy plus ipilimumab. The receptors stem from a human donor with non-small cell lung cancer who had a complete response to radiotherapy plus ipilimumab. The CDR3 runs from the conserved cysteine through the conserved F or W. Each record gives: V gene, clone size, D gene, J gene, CDR3 DNA, CDR3 protein. D genes are given only for firm matches. Expanded clones get a size class; other rows say once, few or many, or leave the size out.

V: TRBV30
size: .
D: TRBD1
J: TRBJ1-5
DNA: TGTGCCTGGAGTGAGGGGGCGGACCTCAATCAGCCCCAGCATTTT
CDR3: CAWSEGADLNQPQHF

V: TRBV29-1
size: .
D: TRBD1
J: TRBJ1-2
DNA: TGCAGCGCCTCGACAGGGAAGTTGGGCGGCTACACCTTC
CDR3: CSASTGKLGGYTF

V: TRBV7-2
size: once
D: .
J: TRBJ2-7
DNA: TGTGCCAGCAGCTTTTCATTCTACGAGCAGTACTTC
CDR3: CASSFSFYEQYF

V: TRBV9
size: .
D: .
J: TRBJ1-5
DNA: TGTGCCAGCAGCCCCACCCCCTGGGGCAATCAGCCCCAGCATTTT
CDR3: CASSPTPWGNQPQHF

V: TRBV15
size: .
D: .
J: TRBJ2-7
DNA: TGTGCCACCAGCAGGTGGCGGGGTGGCTCCTACGAGCAGTACTTC
CDR3: CATSRWRGGSYEQYF

V: TRBV6-1
size: once
D: TRBD1
J: TRBJ2-7
DNA: TGTGCCAGCAGTGGGGGGACAGGCCCCACCTACGAGCAGTACTTC
CDR3: CASSGGTGPTYEQYF

V: TRBV19
size: once
D: .
J: TRBJ2-3
DNA: TGTGCCAGTTCTGAGAGCACAGATACGCAGTATTTT
CDR3: CASSESTDTQYF

V: TRBV6-5
size: once
D: TRBD1
J: TRBJ1-6
DNA: TGTGCCAGCAGCCGGACAGGGAGGGTTTCACCCCTCCACTTT
CDR3: CASSRTGRVSPLHF

V: TRBV2
size: .
D: .
J: TRBJ2-1
DNA: TGTGCCAGCAGTGAAGAGGATGGACGGGAGCAGTTCTTC
CDR3: CASSEEDGREQFF

V: TRBV10-3
size: .
D: TRBD2
J: TRBJ2-7
DNA: TGTGCCATCAGTCAAAGCGGGGGGGACTACGAGCAGTACTTC
CDR3: CAISQSGGDYEQYF

V: TRBV7-8
size: .
D: .
J: TRBJ2-5
DNA: TGTGCCAGCAGCGCCAGGGGCGGGGGGACCCAGTACTTC
CDR3: CASSARGGGTQYF

V: TRBV6-5
size: .
D: .
J: TRBJ2-3
DNA: TGTGCCAGCAGGGGCGCCTCCACAGATACGCAGTATTTT
CDR3: CASRGASTDTQYF

V: TRBV19
size: .
D: .
J: TRBJ1-1
DNA: TGTGCCAGTAGTAGAGTCGACACTCAGGGATTCAATGAAGCTTTCTTT
CDR3: CASSRVDTQGFNEAFF

V: TRBV11-3
size: .
D: .
J: TRBJ1-2
DNA: TGTGCCAGCAGCTTAGAAAGGGACTATGGCTACACCTTC
CDR3: CASSLERDYGYTF

V: TRBV9
size: .
D: TRBD2
J: TRBJ2-3
DNA: TGTGCCAGCAGCACTAGCGGGGGCACAGATACGCAGTATTTT
CDR3: CASSTSGGTDTQYF

V: TRBV16
size: .
D: .
J: TRBJ2-5
DNA: TGTGCCAGCAGCCAGGACAGTTCAGAGACCCAGTACTTC
CDR3: CASSQDSSETQYF

V: TRBV30
size: .
D: TRBD1
J: TRBJ2-5
DNA: TGTGCCTGCGCAGGGGGTCGGAGGGAGACCCAGTACTTC
CDR3: CACAGGRRETQYF

V: TRBV7-9
size: .
D: TRBD1
J: TRBJ1-5
DNA: TGTGCCAGCAGCGGACAGGGGGTACGTGGCAATCAGCCCCAGCATTTT
CDR3: CASSGQGVRGNQPQHF

V: TRBV4-1
size: medium-sized
D: TRBD1
J: TRBJ1-2
DNA: TGCGCCAGCAGCAAACAGGGGGCTTCTTTCGGCTACACCTTC
CDR3: CASSKQGASFGYTF

V: TRBV5-1
size: few
D: .
J: TRBJ2-2
DNA: TGCGCCAGCAGCACCAGACAGAGTAACACCGGGGAGCTGTTTTTT
CDR3: CASSTRQSNTGELFF

V: TRBV4-3
size: .
D: .
J: TRBJ1-2
DNA: TGCGCCAGCAGCCAAGAGTGGGGCCCGAACTATGGCTACACCTTC
CDR3: CASSQEWGPNYGYTF

V: TRBV4-3
size: many
D: .
J: TRBJ2-3
DNA: TGCGCCAGCAGCCAAGATATCCCAGATACGCAGTATTTT
CDR3: CASSQDIPDTQYF

V: TRBV5-6
size: .
D: .
J: TRBJ1-2
DNA: TGTGCCAGCAGCTTGGGGGAATTGTCCCACTATGGCTACACCTTC
CDR3: CASSLGELSHYGYTF

V: TRBV28
size: .
D: .
J: TRBJ2-1
DNA: TGTGCCAGCAGACTTCGTACCCCGGGGAGAAATGAGCAGTTCTTC
CDR3: CASRLRTPGRNEQFF

V: TRBV4-3
size: .
D: .
J: TRBJ2-1
DNA: TGCGCCAGCAGCCAAGTTTGGCAGTCCTACAATGAGCAGTTCTTC
CDR3: CASSQVWQSYNEQFF

V: TRBV25-1
size: .
D: .
J: TRBJ1-1
DNA: TGTGCCAGCAGTGAATATGGCACTGAAGCTTTCTTT
CDR3: CASSEYGTEAFF

V: TRBV5-1
size: .
D: TRBD1
J: TRBJ2-2
DNA: TGCGCCAGCACGGAAGGGGGCTTGACCACCGGGGAGCTGTTTTTT
CDR3: CASTEGGLTTGELFF

V: TRBV18
size: .
D: TRBD1
J: TRBJ1-5
DNA: TGTGCCAGCTCACCAAAGGGGGGAGGACAGGGTGATCAGCCCCAGCATTTT
CDR3: CASSPKGGGQGDQPQHF

V: TRBV5-4
size: .
D: TRBD1
J: TRBJ2-6
DNA: TGTGCCAGCAGCTTGGGGACAGGGCTCTCTGGGGCCAACGTCCTGACTTTC
CDR3: CASSLGTGLSGANVLTF

V: TRBV6-1
size: .
D: TRBD2
J: TRBJ2-1
DNA: TGTGCCAGCAGTGGCCCCCGACTAGCGACTCGAAGCTCCTACAATGAGCAGTTCTTC
CDR3: CASSGPRLATRSSYNEQFF

V: TRBV5-1
size: .
D: .
J: TRBJ2-1
DNA: TGCGCCAGCAGCGGGGACCCGGATGCATATGAGCAGTTCTTC
CDR3: CASSGDPDAYEQFF

V: TRBV15
size: .
D: TRBD1
J: TRBJ2-5
DNA: TGTGCCACCAGCAGAGTTTGGGACAGGGGGCTAAAAGAGACCCAGTACTTC
CDR3: CATSRVWDRGLKETQYF

V: TRBV12-5
size: .
D: .
J: TRBJ2-1
DNA: TGTGCTAGTGGTTTGATCTCAGGGACGGCGAGCTCCTACAATGAGCAGTTCTTC
CDR3: CASGLISGTASSYNEQFF

V: TRBV11-3
size: .
D: TRBD1
J: TRBJ2-5
DNA: TGTGCCAGCAGCCTGGGACAGTCGTGGGAGACCCAGTACTTC
CDR3: CASSLGQSWETQYF

V: TRBV6-6
size: .
D: .
J: TRBJ1-1
DNA: TGTGCCAGCAGTCTACAGGGTGATACTGAAGCTTTCTTT
CDR3: CASSLQGDTEAFF

V: TRBV5-1
size: .
D: .
J: TRBJ2-1
DNA: TGCGCCAGCAGACCTTTTACAGGGTGGAATGAGCAGTTCTTC
CDR3: CASRPFTGWNEQFF

V: TRBV9
size: .
D: TRBD2
J: TRBJ2-7
DNA: TGTGCCAGCAGCGTAGATATAGCGGGGGCCATTTACGAGCAGTACTTC
CDR3: CASSVDIAGAIYEQYF

V: TRBV5-1
size: .
D: TRBD1
J: TRBJ2-5
DNA: TGCGCCAGCAGCTCATGGACAGGGGAAGAGACCCAGTACTTC
CDR3: CASSSWTGEETQYF

V: TRBV5-1
size: .
D: .
J: TRBJ2-5
DNA: TGCGCCAGCAGCTACACAGGTGGCCAAGAGACCCAGTACTTC
CDR3: CASSYTGGQETQYF

V: TRBV7-8
size: .
D: .
J: TRBJ1-1
DNA: TGTGCCAGCAGCTCCCTCGGGGGGTTGAACACTGAAGCTTTCTTT
CDR3: CASSSLGGLNTEAFF

V: TRBV19
size: .
D: TRBD2
J: TRBJ2-1
DNA: TGTGCCAGTAGTAGTAGCGGGACCCACAATGAGCAGTTCTTC
CDR3: CASSSSGTHNEQFF

V: TRBV5-1
size: .
D: .
J: TRBJ1-1
DNA: TGCGCCAGCAGCTTCGGACAGAGGAACACTGAAGCTTTCTTT
CDR3: CASSFGQRNTEAFF

V: TRBV9
size: .
D: .
J: TRBJ1-3
DNA: TGTGCCAGCACCACAGGGCTCTCTAGAAACACCATATATTTT
CDR3: CASTTGLSRNTIYF

V: TRBV9
size: .
D: TRBD1
J: TRBJ2-5
DNA: TGTGCCAGCAGCGTAGAAGGACAGGGTCGGTTAGAGACCCAGTACTTC
CDR3: CASSVEGQGRLETQYF

V: TRBV27
size: .
D: TRBD1
J: TRBJ1-1
DNA: TGTGCCAGTACAGGGGGGAACACTGAAGCTTTCTTT
CDR3: CASTGGNTEAFF

V: TRBV27
size: .
D: TRBD1
J: TRBJ1-1
DNA: TGTGCCAGCGCAGGGGGGCTGCTTGGCACTGAAGCTTTCTTT
CDR3: CASAGGLLGTEAFF

V: TRBV7-2
size: .
D: .
J: TRBJ1-4
DNA: TGTGCCAGCAGCTTGACCCCCCAAGCTGAAAAACTGTTTTTT
CDR3: CASSLTPQAEKLFF

V: TRBV11-2
size: .
D: TRBD1
J: TRBJ2-7
DNA: TGTGCCAGCAGCCCCAGGGGGCGGCGGGGCGAGCAGTACTTC
CDR3: CASSPRGRRGEQYF

V: TRBV5-8
size: .
D: .
J: TRBJ2-2
DNA: TGTGCCAGCAGCTCACAAGGGGAGCTGTTTTTT
CDR3: CASSSQGELFF

V: TRBV30
size: once
D: .
J: TRBJ2-5
DNA: TGTGCCTGGACTCGACTTCGGACAGCTAAGGAGACCCAGTACTTC
CDR3: CAWTRLRTAKETQYF

V: TRBV27
size: .
D: TRBD1
J: TRBJ2-1
DNA: TGTGCCAGCAGTTTTATCGGGACAGGTCCCTACAATGAGCAGTTCTTC
CDR3: CASSFIGTGPYNEQFF

V: TRBV18
size: medium-sized
D: TRBD1
J: TRBJ1-2
DNA: TGTGCCAGCTCACCAGTAGGGACAGGGACTAACTATGGCTACACCTTC
CDR3: CASSPVGTGTNYGYTF

V: TRBV29-1
size: few
D: .
J: TRBJ2-3
DNA: TGCAGCGTTGAATTAGCCTTGGTCTTCACAGATACGCAGTATTTT
CDR3: CSVELALVFTDTQYF